The clone carrying this T cell receptor beta chain was recorded a few times. The antigen remains undetermined. MiXCR, run by TCRdb on the reads, gives a single entry per CDR3 protein. The sample shows 450,000 to 650,000 distinct CDR3 sequences, just under 40% of them seen only once. The source of the sample is a study of T cell repertoires in cytomegalovirus infection. The starting material was cultured PBMCs, obtained from culture after CMV antigen stimulation. The receptor comes from a human donor in good health (CMV status not recorded). Some clones in this sample may be carry-over from other donors' samples.

CDR3 sequence reads: CASSLWVGGRTSSYNEQFF. The DNA of the CDR3 is TGTGCCAGCAGCTTATGGGTTGGCGGGAGGACAAGCTCCTACAATGAGCAGTTCTTC. This chain joins TRBV11-2 and TRBJ2-1, with 8 bases that match TRBD2. Germline V CDR1 and CDR2: SGHAT, FQNNGV. After removal of 2 bases from V and 0 bases from J, the junction contained 12 bases not matched to a gene. CDR3 length: 19 amino acids.